Sequencing of this T cell receptor beta chain was carried out in a study of blood T cell repertoires in COVID-19. Overall study context: COVID-19 samples from acute and convalescent phases originated in the United States, Italy and Spain. T cells, B-cell-depleted T cells, or PBMCs supplied cDNA or gDNA.

The V gene's germline CDR1 is LNHNV and CDR2 YYDKDF (reference sequence). Between the trimmed V and J ends, which lost 3 bases and 0 bases, there was a span of 9 bases. CDR3 length equals 15 residues. Followed longitudinally, the Seattle patients had been enrolled during active infection. Authors' analysis steps: Estimates of nucleated cell counts were drawn from the amplification of reference gene primers. Sequencing used immunoSEQ multiplex PCR; TCRdb keeps in-frame clones, though not all of them. V and J calls and clone size are those listed in that table; D and trimming were worked out from the DNA. The table has around 220,000 clones, about four fifths seen once.

The material sequenced was peripheral blood. The chain recombines TRBV15 with TRBJ1-3; D ambiguous. The source is a woman of 80 years or more with COVID-19, enrolled during active disease. The CDR3 bases are TGTGCCACCAGCAGGAACTTACTCTCTGGAAACACCATATATTTT. This translates into CATSRNLLSGNTIYF.